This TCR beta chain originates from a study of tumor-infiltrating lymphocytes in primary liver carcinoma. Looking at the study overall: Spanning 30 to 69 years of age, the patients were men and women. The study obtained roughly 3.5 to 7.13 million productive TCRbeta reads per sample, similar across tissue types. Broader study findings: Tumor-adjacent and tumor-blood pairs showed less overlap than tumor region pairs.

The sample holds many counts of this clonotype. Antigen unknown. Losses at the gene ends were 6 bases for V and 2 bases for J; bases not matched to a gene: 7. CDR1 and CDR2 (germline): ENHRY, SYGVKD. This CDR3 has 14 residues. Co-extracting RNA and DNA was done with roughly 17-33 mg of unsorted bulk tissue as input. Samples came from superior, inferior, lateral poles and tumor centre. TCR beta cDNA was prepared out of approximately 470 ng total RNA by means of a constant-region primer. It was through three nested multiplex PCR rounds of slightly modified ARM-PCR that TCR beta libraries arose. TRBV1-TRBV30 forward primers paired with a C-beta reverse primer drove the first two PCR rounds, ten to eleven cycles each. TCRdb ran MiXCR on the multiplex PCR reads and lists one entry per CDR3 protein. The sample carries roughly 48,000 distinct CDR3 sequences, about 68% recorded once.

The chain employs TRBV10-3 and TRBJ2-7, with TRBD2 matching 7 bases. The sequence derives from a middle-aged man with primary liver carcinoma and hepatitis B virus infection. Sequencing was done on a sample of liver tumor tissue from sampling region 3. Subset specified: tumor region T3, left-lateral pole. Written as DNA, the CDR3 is TGTGCCATCAGGCCTGGGGGGGGGGCCTACGAGCAGTACTTC. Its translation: CAIRPGGGAYEQYF.